This T cell receptor (beta chain) was identified during a study of shared clonotypes between healthy human individuals (dated by TCRdb to the early 2020s). For the study in its entirety: The cohort included three men and two women between 18 and 49 years of age. Per donor, leukapheresis produced somewhere between about 0.9 and 9 billion PBMCs. Blood TCR repertoires of five healthy adults were deeply sequenced to estimate repertoire size and the extent of clonotype sharing between individuals. Per donor, three plates each were used for CD4 naive and CD4 memory, two for CD8 naive, and one for CD8 memory. To increase sequencing depth and limit assay-specific biases, TCR repertoire library preparation and sequencing were carried out by different laboratories using diverse techniques.

From cysteine to phenylalanine, the CDR3 is 19 amino acids long. CDR3 DNA only is kept here, 57 bases in frame from base 1. A distance of 25 bases separates the germline ends of V and J, which lose 3 bases and 2 bases respectively. CDR1 and CDR2 were assigned from the germline V gene (reference sequence) as LNHDA and SQIVND. Regarding this clone: Its antigen specificity is not known. The record has no base qualities; no much larger clone is one base away.

Overall results and qualifications from the work: Compared with non-shared clonotypes, clonotypes shared by all four sorted-subset donors had higher generation probabilities. Based on pairwise subsampling, the degree of clonotype sharing among donors was expected to be affected by sequencing depth. Incomplete sequencing was indicated by rarefaction of sorted-subset datasets, despite the large sequencing depth. Sampling was restricted to blood, and TCR repertoires in tissue are likely to differ from TCR repertoires in blood. Across a few donors, around 5% of naive CD4, more than 3% of naive CD8, 2.3% of memory CD4, and 0.4% of memory CD8 clonotypes were shared. Naive subsets generally had larger estimated clonotype richness than memory subsets. Because the study included a small number of donors, the genetic and exposure-history diversity represented was limited.

Donors were healthy HIV-negative adults with no recently reported acute infections or vaccinations. Every donor was a Caucasian adult living in Nashville, Tennessee, USA. Magnetic negative selection was used to enrich CD4+ T cells, after which naive cells were positively selected on CD45RA and the negative fraction became the memory subset. After blood collection by leukapheresis, PBMCs were isolated using Ficoll-Histopaque density gradient centrifugation and then cryopreserved in the vapor phase of liquid nitrogen. Purity and quantity of every magnetically sorted T cell population were checked by analytical flow cytometry. From each sorted fraction, genomic DNA was isolated and quantified by UV absorbance on a Nanodrop 2000c. Using the deep immunoSEQ assay, TCR CDR3 regions were amplified from genomic DNA by multiplex PCR. Genomic DNA extracted from each cell subset was distributed evenly over all wells of several immunoSEQ 96-well plates, and each plate served as one replicate. For sorted subsets, about 220 ng of genomic DNA, equivalent to some 33,000 T cell genomes, went into each replicate PCR. The purified libraries were quantified using a Qubit 3.0 fluorometer, sized with a Bioanalyzer 2100, and then quantified again using the KAPA Library Quantification kit. A separate single-read 150-cycle Illumina NextSeq 550 flow cell was used to sequence each immunoSEQ 96-well plate. The published analysis was carried out like this. Because the immunoSEQ output held only junctional sequences and lacked quality scores, the filtering could not match the filtering applied to full-length reads. Sequences were annotated with PyIR, a Python wrapper for IgBLAST v1.9, and V/J genes and CDR3 were assigned using IMGT germline references. Reads with weak V/J assignments (E-value above 1e-6), missing CDR3, stop codons, out-of-frame junctions, or ambiguous translated residues were removed. A V3J clonotype was defined by an identical inferred V gene, J gene, and CDR3 amino acid sequence. Percentage overlap between repertoires was computed as shared unique clonotypes divided by the size of the smaller repertoire. Richness of each repertoire was evaluated using RTK rarefaction, the Chao1 estimator, and Recon v2.1 estimates of unobserved clonotypes. OLGA was used to compute generation probabilities for all TCRbeta clonotypes that the gDNA method yielded from a handful of donors. The source is immuneACCESS, and TCRdb retained only in-frame sequences with V and J called. Part of the clones is not carried over; for the studies checked, unresolved V genes explain less than half of this, and the remainder is unexplained. Clonal size and the V and J genes are those of that table, whereas D and trimming came from the DNA. In this sample the table shows just under 350,000 clones, roughly 70% of which occur a single time. 10% of the sample rests with the top ten.

The sample comprised memory CD4+ T cells sorted from blood. The cell subset or site label corresponds to: CD45RA-negative fraction. The sequence derives from a man aged 30 to 39 in good health. The chain is encoded by TRBV19 joined to TRBJ2-5; D gene: possibly TRBD1, on 6 matching bases. The CDR3 region: CASSMGASILSGPQETQYF. Read as DNA, the sequence is TGTGCCAGTAGTATGGGGGCTTCGATTTTGAGCGGCCCGCAAGAGACCCAGTACTTC. Reference TRBV19 and TRBJ2-5 genes cover what lies past the CDR3, so the full variable domain is DGGITQSPKYLFRKEGQNVTLSCEQNLNHDAMYWYRQDPGQGLRLIYYSQIVNDFQKGDIAEGYSVSREKKESFPLTVTSAQKNPTAFYLCASSMGASILSGPQETQYFGPGTRLLVL.